This TCR beta chain emerged from a study of blood T cell repertoires in COVID-19. The germline gives CDR1 SGHDT, CDR2 YYEEEE. V was pared by 1 base and J by 4 bases, with 11 bases between. The CDR3 spans 15 residues. Libraries were prepared by immunoSEQ multiplex PCR; TCRdb keeps only in-frame clonotypes and omits some of them. The table records around 180,000 clones, more than 80% of them present only once. The chain uses TRBV5-6 and TRBJ1-4, with unresolved D. The specimen sequenced was PBMCs or T cells enriched from blood (not recorded which). The receptor comes from a man in his fifties or sixties who had recovered from COVID-19. CDR3 residues: CASSLIYRDNEKLFF. In nucleotides, the CDR3 is TGTGCCAGCAGCTTGATATACAGAGATAATGAAAAACTGTTTTTT.